Listed below are T cell receptor beta chains from one sample, sequenced in a study of cytomegalovirus exposure and HLA in healthy donors. Sequenced by immunoSEQ multiplex PCR; TCRdb stores in-frame clones only, minus some. The data hold over 150,000 clones, with 85% observed a single time. What was sequenced was PBMCs. Receptors originate from a boy between 2 and 10 years old in good health and CMV-seronegative. The CDR3 runs from the conserved cysteine through the conserved F or W.

TRBV9	CASSAGLAGVTDTQYF
TRBV7-9	CASGSSSQAFF
TRBV5-6	CASTHGQGGTGELFF
TRBV2	CASKGPGTGERGYTF
TRBV5-4	CASSFGGGPYEQYF
TRBV27	CASSLFIGVNTEAFF
TRBV6-1	CASSEVTGAVYEQYF
TRBV4-1	CASSQLARTNSYEQYF
TRBV6-1	CASTPEGTGELFF
TRBV30	CAWSKDNNQPQHF
TRBV6-5	CASSYGAVTSPLHF
TRBV28	CASSPEFSLAGGPHNEQFF
TRBV6-5	CASSYRGRSDEAFF